Listed below are T cell receptor beta chains from one sample, sequenced in a study of T cell repertoires in cytomegalovirus infection. These receptors are not linked to any known antigen. TCRdb re-derived calls from the reads in MiXCR, one entry per CDR3 protein. The sample shows a few hundred thousand distinct CDR3 sequences, roughly 43% of them seen only once. The sequenced sample was cultured PBMCs, obtained from culture after CMV antigen stimulation. Receptors originate from a human donor in good health (CMV status not recorded). Some clones in this sample may be carry-over from other donors' samples. The CDR3 runs from the conserved cysteine through the conserved F or W. The D gene is left open where the match is weak. Only part of the rows carry a size: once, few, many, or a class if the clone is expanded.

-	TRBJ2-1	TRBV7-2	few	CASSSPDRRYNEQFF	TGTGCCAGCAGCTCACCCGACAGGAGGTACAATGAGCAGTTCTTC
TRBD2	TRBJ2-1	TRBV7-2	many	CASSPRGGGYNEQFF	TGTGCCAGCAGCCCAAGAGGCGGGGGCTACAATGAGCAGTTCTTC
TRBD2	TRBJ2-2	TRBV9	once	CASSRLAGGGELFF	TGTGCCAGCAGCCGACTAGCGGGAGGCGGGGAGCTGTTTTTT
-	TRBJ2-3	TRBV7-2	many	CASSPGPRTDTQYF	TGTGCCAGCAGCCCCGGACCACGCACAGATACGCAGTATTTT
-	TRBJ1-5	TRBV7-2	many	CASSLVGHQPQHF	TGTGCCAGCAGCTTAGTGGGGCATCAGCCCCAGCATTTT
-	TRBJ2-2	TRBV7-8	few	CASSSEGFYTGELFF	TGTGCCAGCAGCAGCGAGGGGTTTTACACCGGGGAGCTGTTTTTT
-	TRBJ2-5	TRBV29-1	-	CSVGGAARGATEETQYF	TGCAGCGTTGGGGGAGCCGCCAGGGGGGCTACCGAAGAGACCCAGTACTTC
-	TRBJ2-3	TRBV6-1	-	CASSEEVGDTQYF	TGTGCCAGCAGTGAAGAGGTCGGGGATACGCAGTATTTT
TRBD2	TRBJ2-5	TRBV7-6	-	CASSLRASGAAETQYF	TGTGCCAGCAGCTTAAGGGCTAGCGGGGCGGCAGAGACCCAGTACTTC
-	TRBJ1-5	TRBV7-2	-	CASSLISVSYSNQPQHF	TGTGCCAGCAGCTTAATATCAGTATCTTATAGCAATCAGCCCCAGCATTTT
TRBD1	TRBJ2-4	TRBV7-2	-	CASSPRTGKNIQYF	TGTGCCAGCAGCCCCCGGACAGGGAAAAACATTCAGTACTTC
-	TRBJ2-7	TRBV11-3	-	CASSDQGYEQYF	TGTGCCAGCAGTGATCAGGGCTACGAGCAGTACTTC
TRBD2	TRBJ2-3	TRBV7-9	-	CASSLWGGNADTQYF	TGTGCCAGCAGCTTATGGGGGGGGAATGCAGATACGCAGTATTTT
TRBD2	TRBJ2-1	TRBV5-1	-	CASSLSSGSLWNEQFF	TGCGCCAGCAGCTTGAGTAGCGGGAGCCTTTGGAATGAGCAGTTCTTC
TRBD1	TRBJ2-4	TRBV23-1	-	CASRQGAKNIQYF	TGCGCCAGCAGACAGGGGGCCAAAAACATTCAGTACTTC